Below are 26 T cell receptor beta chains sequenced from a single sample in a study of T cells in Graves' hyperthyroidism and ophthalmopathy. Researchers took RNA transcripts and amplified the TCR beta CDR3 regions from them. First-round RT-PCR with HTBI primers amplified the TCR CDR3 region. MiXCR was run by TCRdb on the multiplex PCR reads, yielding one entry per CDR3 protein. The sample comprises 300,000 to 500,000 distinct CDR3 sequences, around 15% of which are singletons, and around 28% rests with the top ten. The sequenced sample consisted of blood. The receptors were gathered from a man in his fifties or sixties with Graves' ophthalmopathy.

With respect to this clonotype: This may stem from a read error, because a much larger clone lies one nucleotide away. The chain combines TRBV10-3 with TRBJ2-1, with 13 bases that match TRBD2. This CDR3 spans 15 amino acids. Looked up from germline, CDR1 is ENHRY and CDR2 is SYGVKD. The CDR3 loop reads CAIRRTSGGYDEQFF. CDR3 nucleotide sequence: TGTGCCATCAGGCGGACTAGCGGGGGCTACGATGAGCAGTTCTTC.

CDR3 residues: CASNPVGLQETQYF. Here the CDR3 DNA reads TGCGCCAGCAACCCTGTGGGACTCCAAGAGACCCAGTACTTC. The chain carries TRBV5-1 and TRBJ2-5; the D gene is possibly TRBD2 (6 bases). The germline V gene encodes CDR1 SGHRS and CDR2 YFSETQ. Deletions cut 6 bases from V and 1 base from J, with 13 bases between. The CDR3 is made up of 14 amino acids. Drawing the rest from reference TRBV5-1 and TRBJ2-5, the complete variable domain is KAGVTQTPRYLIKTRGQQVTLSCSPISGHRSVSWYQQTPGQGLQFLFEYFSETQRNKGNFPGRFSGRQFSNSRSEMNVSTLELGDSALYLCASNPVGLQETQYFGPGTRLLVL.

The V call is TRBV20-1, the J call TRBJ2-2; TRBD2 aligns across 10 bases. This CDR3 has 17 amino acids. V dropped 6 bases and J dropped 2; count of bases not matched to a gene: 12. In germline, CDR1 is DFQATT, CDR2 SNEGSKA (reference sequence). This CDR3 reads CSARQATSGKNTGELFF. CDR3 bases: TGCAGTGCAAGGCAGGCTACTAGCGGGAAAAACACCGGGGAGCTGTTTTTT.

This clonotype was observed at least ten times. V is TRBV28 and J is TRBJ2-1, with 8 nucleotides matching TRBD1. CDR1 and CDR2 (germline): MDHEN, SYDVKM. Trimming cost V 2 bases and J 4 bases; bases outside gene matches: 4. The CDR3 is 15 residues long. As DNA, the CDR3 is TGTGCCAGCAGTTTAGGGACAGGAGTATACAATGAGCAGTTCTTC. This gives the protein CASSLGTGVYNEQFF.

This clonotype was observed a handful of times. V is TRBV20-1 and J is TRBJ2-3; tentative D call: TRBD1 (6 bases). There are 15 residues in the CDR3. Germline V gene lookup returns CDR1 DFQATT and CDR2 SNEGSKA (reference sequence). Trimming left V 3 bases short and J 2 bases short, with 15 bases between. CDR3 DNA sequence: TGCAGTGCTAGCAGGGGTACCCCCCCCACAGATACGCAGTATTTT. Protein: CSASRGTPPTDTQYF.

This clonotype was observed a few times. The rearrangement links TRBV5-1 to TRBJ1-1; 11 nucleotides agree with TRBD1. Trimming took 4 bases from V and 6 from J; bases not matched to a gene: 11. The CDR3 consists of 16 residues. Germline CDR1 reads SGHRS; CDR2 reads YFSETQ. The CDR3 region has the DNA TGCGCCAGCAGCATGGGACAGGGGGGTCTTAATTCTGAAGCTTTCTTT. It encodes CASSMGQGGLNSEAFF.

This clonotype appeared a few times. V usage is TRBV9 and J usage is TRBJ1-6; 8 bases are shared with TRBD1. CDR1 SGDLS and CDR2 YYNGEE come from the germline V gene. The length of the CDR3 is 15 residues. The V segment lost 4 bases and the J segment 5 bases; nucleotides outside the gene matches: 5. DNA for the CDR3: TGTGCCAGCAGCTTACAGGGGGGAAATAATTCACCCCTCCACTTT. Its protein is CASSLQGGNNSPLHF.

About this clonotype: Germline and junction disagree at one end, which may indicate a read error. The V call is TRBV6-5, the J call TRBJ2-3, with D unclear. The CDR3 covers 16 residues. Germline-derived CDR1 and CDR2 are MNHEY and SVGAGI. DNA for the CDR3: TGTGCCAGCGGTTACTCCGCGAGAGAGGGCACAGATACGCAGTATTTT. This encodes CASGYSAREGTDTQYF.

This clonotype was observed a handful of times. The chain is built from TRBV5-1 and TRBJ2-3; D gene unclear. CDR1 is SGHRS, CDR2 YFSETQ, per germline. The V end lost 0 bases, the J end lost 4 bases, and 9 bases lay between the germline ends. This CDR3 spans 14 amino acids. CDR3 bases: TGCGCCAGCAGCTTGGGAAAGGTTGCAGATACGCAGTATTTT. Amino acids: CASSLGKVADTQYF.

V and J are TRBV7-9 and TRBJ2-6; no reliable D call. V lost 5 bases and J lost 0, with 17 bases in between. This CDR3 is 18 amino acids long. In germline, CDR1 is SEHNR, CDR2 FQNEAQ (reference sequence). The CDR3 region has the DNA TGTGCCAGCAGCGAAAAGGAGCAGAGCAGCTCTGGGGCCAACGTCCTGACTTTC. It codes for CASSEKEQSSSGANVLTF.

V usage is TRBV7-9 and J usage is TRBJ2-2; 10 nucleotides line up with TRBD2. Trimming at V came to 5 bases and at J to 5 bases, leaving 17 bases not matched to a gene. Germline-derived CDR1 and CDR2 are SEHNR and FQNEAQ (reference sequence). The CDR3 runs 19 residues. The CDR3 DNA follows: TGTGCCAGCAGCCAAGATTCTAAGCGGGAGGGCCACGGAACCGGGGAGCTGTTTTTT. It encodes CASSQDSKREGHGTGELFF.

This clonotype was picked up many times. This chain links TRBV12-3 or TRBV12-4 with TRBJ1-1, with D perhaps matching TRBD1 (6 bases). Trimming shortened V by 6 bases and J by 7 bases, and 15 bases separated the two germline ends. The CDR3 is made up of 13 amino acids. CDR3 sequence: CASSRPGQSEAFF. The CDR3 nucleotides are TGTGCCAGCAGCAGACCTGGACAGAGTGAAGCTTTCTTT.

This clonotype occurred many times. The chain's CDR3 is CASRSGQTSYEQYF. DNA for the CDR3: TGTGCCAGCAGATCGGGACAGACTTCCTACGAGCAGTACTTC. The gene calls are TRBV27 and TRBJ2-7, with 7 bases identical to TRBD1. V shed 6 bases and J 1 base; nucleotides not matched to a gene: 6. The germline CDR1 and CDR2 sequences are MNHEY and SMNVEV (reference sequence). CDR3 length: 14 amino acids.

The chain combines TRBV6-4 with TRBJ1-5, with no clear D. The CDR3 covers 16 residues. Trimming pared 6 bases from V and 0 bases from J, leaving 15 bases between. Germline V gene sequence: CDR1 MRHNA, CDR2 SNTAGT. The CDR3 DNA follows: TGTGCCAGCAGCAAAAGGTCAAACTATAGCAATCAGCCCCAGCATTTT. Protein sequence: CASSKRSNYSNQPQHF.

V gene TRBV6-1 combines with J gene TRBJ1-6; D gene ambiguous. The germline gives CDR1 MNHNS, CDR2 SASEGT. V shed 7 bases and J shed 6 bases, with 16 bases lying between them. This CDR3 has 15 amino acids. CDR3 amino acids: CASTPRGGFNSPLHF. CDR3 DNA: TGTGCCAGCACCCCCCGGGGAGGGTTTAATTCACCCCTCCACTTT.

This clonotype was counted only a few times. DNA for the CDR3: TGTGCCAGCAGCGGAGGGGGGCGGAATTCACCCCTCCACTTT. This gives the protein CASSGGGRNSPLHF. V gene TRBV4-2 combines with J gene TRBJ1-6; D may be TRBD1 (6 bases). The CDR3 length is 14 residues. Trimming removed 5 bases at V and 7 bases at J, with 12 bases between. Germline V lookup: CDR1 LGHNA, CDR2 YNFKEQ.

In this sample, this clonotype turned up many times. This rearrangement joins TRBV27 to TRBJ2-7, with 10 bases matching TRBD1. CDR1 and CDR2 (germline): MNHEY, SMNVEV (reference sequence). CDR3 length: 13 residues. The V gene end was trimmed by 4 bases and the J gene end by 5 bases; junction bases not matched to a gene: 2. The CDR3 sequence: CASSWDRGNEQYF. CDR3 nucleotide sequence: TGTGCCAGCAGTTGGGACAGGGGTAACGAGCAGTACTTC.

The sample holds a few counts of this clonotype. This chain uses TRBV6-1 with TRBJ1-6, with 9 bases fitting TRBD1. The CDR3 sequence is 13 residues long. Germline V gives CDR1 MNHNS, CDR2 SASEGT. V shed 8 bases and J 9 bases; nucleotides not matched to a gene: 5. The CDR3 DNA follows: TGTGCCAGCTACAGGGGGCACGGTTCACCCCTCCACTTT. Its translation is CASYRGHGSPLHF.

This sequence joins TRBV7-9 and TRBJ2-5; perhaps TRBD2 as D (5 bases). Trimming left V 4 bases short and J 5 bases short, with 14 bases between. Looked up from germline, CDR1 is SEHNR and CDR2 is FQNEAQ (reference sequence). The CDR3 has 14 amino acids. For the CDR3, the DNA is TGTGCCAGCAGCTCGACTCCGGAGCGGGAGACCCAGTACTTC. It specifies CASSSTPERETQYF.

There are many counts of this clonotype. The chain carries TRBV7-8 and TRBJ1-4, with TRBD1 matching 8 bases. Losses at the gene ends were 5 bases for V and 0 bases for J; bases not matched to a gene: 2. CDR1 and CDR2 (germline): SGHVS, FQNEAQ. CDR3 size: 15 residues. CDR3 region: CASSGQGATNEKLFF. For the CDR3, the DNA is TGTGCCAGCAGCGGACAGGGTGCAACTAATGAAAAACTGTTTTTT.

This clonotype was counted a few times. A junction end diverges from the germline sequence, so it may reflect a read error. V and J are TRBV3-1 and TRBJ2-3; TRBD1 is a possible D gene (5 bases). CDR1 is LGHDT, CDR2 YNNKEL, per germline (reference sequence). This CDR3 is 12 amino acids long. The CDR3 reads CASSQKGNTRYF. DNA for the CDR3: TGTGCCAGCAGCCAAAAGGGGAATACGCGGTATTTT.

In its sample, this clonotype was seen many times. This rearrangement joins TRBV12-3 or TRBV12-4 to TRBJ2-7; either TRBD1 or TRBD2 may fit D (5 bases each). This CDR3 is built from 16 residues. The germline V and J ends were trimmed by 2 bases and 0 bases, with 14 bases remaining between them. This CDR3 is CASSLIRWGSSYEQYF. CDR3 DNA sequence: TGTGCCAGCAGTTTAATCAGGTGGGGGAGCTCCTACGAGCAGTACTTC.

Only a few counts were recorded for this clonotype. V usage is TRBV20-1 and J usage is TRBJ2-2; possible D gene TRBD2, 5 bases. This CDR3 region has 13 residues. V dropped 6 bases and J dropped 5 bases, with 13 bases sitting between them. Germline V CDR1 and CDR2: DFQATT, SNEGSKA (reference sequence). CDR3 in DNA: TGCAGTGCCAAAATGACTAATACCGGGGAGCTGTTTTTT. This gives the protein CSAKMTNTGELFF.

This clonotype was observed a handful of times. An end of the junction does not agree with germline; a read error may underlie this. The rearrangement joins TRBV5-1 to TRBJ2-5; no clear D. Germline V gene data show CDR1 as SGHRS and CDR2 as YFSETQ. This CDR3 spans 11 amino acids. Here the CDR3 DNA reads TGCGCCAGCAGCTTGCACGAGACCCGGTACTTC. It specifies CASSLHETRYF.

This clonotype showed up just a few times. The chain combines TRBV28 with TRBJ1-5, with TRBD1 identical over 7 bases. The CDR3 contains 14 residues. The junction had 5 bases not matched to a gene; V was cut back by 4 bases and J by 5 bases. Per germline, CDR1 MDHEN and CDR2 SYDVKM. DNA for the CDR3: TGTGCCAGCAGTTCAACAGGGGTTCATCAGCCCCAGCATTTT. Translated: CASSSTGVHQPQHF. The variable domain in full, with the rest retrieved from reference TRBV28 and TRBJ1-5, is DVKVTQSSRYLVKRTGEKVFLECVQDMDHENMFWYRQDPGLGLRLIYFSYDVKMKEKGDIPEGYSVSREKKERFSLILESASTNQTSMYLCASSSTGVHQPQHFGDGTRLSIL.

This clonotype was observed a handful of times. In nucleotides, the CDR3 is TGTGCCAGCAGTGAAGTGTTAGGGTCCAATCAGCCCCAGCATTTT. Encoded protein: CASSEVLGSNQPQHF. V is TRBV6-1 and J is TRBJ1-5; no clear D gene. This CDR3 is built from 15 residues. Germline CDR1 reads MNHNS; CDR2 reads SASEGT. V was trimmed by 1 base and J by 3 bases, leaving 10 bases between them.